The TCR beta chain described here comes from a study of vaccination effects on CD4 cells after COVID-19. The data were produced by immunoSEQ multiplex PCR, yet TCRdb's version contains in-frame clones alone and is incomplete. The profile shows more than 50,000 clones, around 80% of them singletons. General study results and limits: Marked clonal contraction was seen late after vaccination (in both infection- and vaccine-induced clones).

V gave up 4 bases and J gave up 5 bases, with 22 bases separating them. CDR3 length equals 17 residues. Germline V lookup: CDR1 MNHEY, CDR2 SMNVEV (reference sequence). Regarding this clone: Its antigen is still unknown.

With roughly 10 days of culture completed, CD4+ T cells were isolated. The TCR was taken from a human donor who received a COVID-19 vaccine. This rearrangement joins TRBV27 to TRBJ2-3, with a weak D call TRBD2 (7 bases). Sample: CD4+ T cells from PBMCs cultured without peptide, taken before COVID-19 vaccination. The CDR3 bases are TGTGCCAGCAGTTATGGGGGGGGCCTGCTCGCCGGAGATACGCAGTATTTT. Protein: CASSYGGGLLAGDTQYF.